This T cell receptor beta chain was sequenced for a study of T cell responses to AZD1222 COVID-19 vaccine. Study-level findings and limits: After the peak T cell response, and only then, were repertoires sampled. Nearly half of the spike-specific TCRs reportedly recognize variant regions that carry no mutations. A mostly white British donor set with more females was recruited, and clonal diversity was possibly underestimated. Researchers report vaccine-associated CD4 TCRs spanning spike, with dominance at 160-218 and 743-854.

Only in-frame clones appear in the TCRdb table, and some are missing; sequencing was by immunoSEQ multiplex PCR. Among approximately 300,000 clones listed, around 93% were seen once. Trimming took 8 bases from V and 2 from J, leaving 6 bases between them. The V gene's germline CDR1 is SNHLY and CDR2 FYNNEI. This CDR3 contains 11 residues. Comment on this clone: The antigen is undetermined. This same CDR3 is encoded by further DNA sequences in the sample.

V and J are TRBV2 and TRBJ2-5; D not resolved. The sequencing used peripheral blood, collected 28 days after the second AZD1222 dose. The TCR sequence derives from an adult who received the AZD1222 COVID-19 vaccine. The CDR3 loop is CASSTQETQYF. For the CDR3, the DNA is TGTGCCAGCTCTACGCAAGAGACCCAGTACTTC.